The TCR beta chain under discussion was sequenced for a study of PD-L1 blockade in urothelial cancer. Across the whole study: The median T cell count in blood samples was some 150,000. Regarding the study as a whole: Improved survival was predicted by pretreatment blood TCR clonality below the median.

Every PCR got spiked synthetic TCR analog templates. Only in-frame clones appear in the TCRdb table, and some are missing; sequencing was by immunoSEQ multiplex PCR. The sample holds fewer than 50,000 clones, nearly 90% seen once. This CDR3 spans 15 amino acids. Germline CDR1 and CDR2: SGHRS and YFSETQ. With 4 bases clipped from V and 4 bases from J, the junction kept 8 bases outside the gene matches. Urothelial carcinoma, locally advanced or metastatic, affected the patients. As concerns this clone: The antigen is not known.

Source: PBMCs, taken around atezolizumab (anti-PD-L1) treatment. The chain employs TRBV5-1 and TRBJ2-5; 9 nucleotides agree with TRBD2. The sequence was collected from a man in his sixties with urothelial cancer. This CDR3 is CASSRGLAQAETQYF. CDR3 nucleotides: TGCGCCAGCAGCCGCGGACTAGCGCAGGCAGAGACCCAGTACTTC.